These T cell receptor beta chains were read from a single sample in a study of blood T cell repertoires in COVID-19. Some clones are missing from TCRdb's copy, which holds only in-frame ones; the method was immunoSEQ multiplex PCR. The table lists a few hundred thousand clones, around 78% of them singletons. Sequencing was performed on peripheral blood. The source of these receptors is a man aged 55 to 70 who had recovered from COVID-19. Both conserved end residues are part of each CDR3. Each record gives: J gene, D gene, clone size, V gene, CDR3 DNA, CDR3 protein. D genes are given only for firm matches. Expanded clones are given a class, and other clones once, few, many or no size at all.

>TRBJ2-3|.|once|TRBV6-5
TGTGCCAGCAGTCCCCTGACAAGCACAGATACGCAGTATTTT
CASSPLTSTDTQYF
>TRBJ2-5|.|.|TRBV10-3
TGTGCCATCAGTGAAGGGGCGCGGATCCAAGAGACCCAGTACTTC
CAISEGARIQETQYF
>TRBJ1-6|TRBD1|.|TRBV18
TGTGCCAGCTCAAGGGACAGGAACAATTCACCCCTCCACTTT
CASSRDRNNSPLHF
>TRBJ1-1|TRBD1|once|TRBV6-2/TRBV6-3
TGTGCCAGCAGTTACCAGGGGGCGCCTCCTGAAGCTTTCTTT
CASSYQGAPPEAFF
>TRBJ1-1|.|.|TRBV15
TGTGCCACCAGCAGACGTCCTAACACTGAAGCTTTCTTT
CATSRRPNTEAFF
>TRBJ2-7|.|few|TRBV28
TGTGCCAGCAGTTTCCGGGGGAGAGCCTACGAGCAGTACTTC
CASSFRGRAYEQYF
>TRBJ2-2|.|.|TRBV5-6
TGTGCCAGCAGCTTTGACTCCCACACCGGGGAGCTGTTTTTT
CASSFDSHTGELFF
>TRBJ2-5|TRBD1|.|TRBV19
TGTGCCAGTAGTCAAGGGACAGGGATAGGGGAGACCCAGTACTTC
CASSQGTGIGETQYF
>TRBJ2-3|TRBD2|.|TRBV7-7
TGTGCTAGCAGTCCCCGGGGGGAACGGACAGATACGCAGTATTTT
CASSPRGERTDTQYF
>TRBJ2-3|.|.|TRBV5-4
TGTGCCAGCAGTTTCACCGACAGGCCTAGCACAGATACGCAGTATTTT
CASSFTDRPSTDTQYF
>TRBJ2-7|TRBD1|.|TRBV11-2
TGTGCCAGCAGCTCGAAGGGACAGGGAGCGCAGTACTTC
CASSSKGQGAQYF
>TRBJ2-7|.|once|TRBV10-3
TGTGCCGTCTCACGGGGGTTCCCCTCCTACGAGCAGTACTTC
CAVSRGFPSYEQYF
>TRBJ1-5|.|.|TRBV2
TGTGCCAGCAGTGACTCCTCCCAGCCCCAGCATTTT
CASSDSSQPQHF
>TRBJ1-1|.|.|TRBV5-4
TGTGCCAGCAGCTTGCGGGACACAAGGAACACTGAAGCTTTCTTT
CASSLRDTRNTEAFF
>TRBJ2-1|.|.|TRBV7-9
TGTGCCAGCAGCACAGTCAGGCCCGAAAATGAGCAGTTCTTC
CASSTVRPENEQFF
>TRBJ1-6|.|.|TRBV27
TGTGCCAGCACTCCGGGGTTCGGAACACCCCTCCACTTT
CASTPGFGTPLHF
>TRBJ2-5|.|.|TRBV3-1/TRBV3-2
TGTGCCAGCAGCCACAGGGGGGCAGTTGGATGGCGCCAAGAGACCCAGTACTTC
CASSHRGAVGWRQETQYF
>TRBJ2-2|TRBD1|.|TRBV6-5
TGTGCCAGCAGACGACAGGGGGCAGCCACCGGGGAGCTGTTTTTT
CASRRQGAATGELFF
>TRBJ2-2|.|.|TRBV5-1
TGCGCCAGCAGCCACGGCCTAGACGGTACCGGGGAGCTGTTTTTT
CASSHGLDGTGELFF
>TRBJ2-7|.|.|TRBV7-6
TGTGCCAGCAGCTCCCCGACCGTCGGGGAGCAGTACTTC
CASSSPTVGEQYF
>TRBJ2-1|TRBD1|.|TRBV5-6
TGTGCCAGCAGCTTGTTCGACAGGGGGAATGAGCAGTTCTTC
CASSLFDRGNEQFF
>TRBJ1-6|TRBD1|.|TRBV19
TGTGCCAGTAGTACCCCCGCCGGACAGGGGGCCTTTTCTAATTCACCCCTCCACTTT
CASSTPAGQGAFSNSPLHF
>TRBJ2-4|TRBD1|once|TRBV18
TGTGCCAGCTCACCACCGACAGGGGTTAGCAAAAACATTCAGTACTTC
CASSPPTGVSKNIQYF
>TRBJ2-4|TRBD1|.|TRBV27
TGTGCCTCGAGGACAGGGCAAAACATTCAGTACTTC
CASRTGQNIQYF
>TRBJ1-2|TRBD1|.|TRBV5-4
TGTGCCAGCAGCCTAGAGTGGGGACAGGTGTCCTATGGCTACACCTTC
CASSLEWGQVSYGYTF
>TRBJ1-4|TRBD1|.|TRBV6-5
TGTGCCAGCAGGGAGGGGACAGGGCGTGAAAAACTGTTTTTT
CASREGTGREKLFF
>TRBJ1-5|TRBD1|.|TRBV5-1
TGCGCCAGCAGCACGGGGACAGGGAGGGGAGAGCCCCAGCATTTT
CASSTGTGRGEPQHF
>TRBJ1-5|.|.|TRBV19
TGTGCCAGTGAACACCCTTATAGCAATCAGCCCCAGCATTTT
CASEHPYSNQPQHF
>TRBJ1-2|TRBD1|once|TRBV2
TGTGCCAGTACGGGACAGGGGGTTTGGGGCTACACCTTC
CASTGQGVWGYTF
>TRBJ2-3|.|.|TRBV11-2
TGTGCCAGCAGCTTAGCACGGGAACCAGGCACAGATACGCAGTATTTT
CASSLAREPGTDTQYF
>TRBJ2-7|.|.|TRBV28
TGTGCCAGCAGGGACAGTAGCTCCTACGAGCAGTACTTC
CASRDSSSYEQYF
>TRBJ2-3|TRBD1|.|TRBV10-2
TGCGCCAGCAGTCCAACCGGGACAGGGTACACAGATACGCAGTATTTT
CASSPTGTGYTDTQYF
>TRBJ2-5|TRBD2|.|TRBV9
TGTGCCAGCAGCGTAGGATCCGGGGGGGCGGAGACCCAGTACTTC
CASSVGSGGAETQYF
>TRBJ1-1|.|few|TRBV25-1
TGTGCCAGCAGTGAACGAGGAGGCGGGAGCACTGAAGCTTTCTTT
CASSERGGGSTEAFF
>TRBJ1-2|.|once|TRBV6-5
TGTGCCAGCAGTTACTCGCCGGTGGGCAGTACGTATGGCTACACCTTC
CASSYSPVGSTYGYTF
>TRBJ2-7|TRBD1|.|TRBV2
TGTGCCAGCCATATAACAGGGGGCTTCGACGAGCAGTACTTC
CASHITGGFDEQYF
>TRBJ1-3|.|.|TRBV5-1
TGCGCCAGCACCCTTGGACATCGGATTGGAAACACCATATATTTT
CASTLGHRIGNTIYF
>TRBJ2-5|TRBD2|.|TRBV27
TGTGCCAGCAGTTCCTCCCGACTAGCGGGAAGGGAGACCCAGTACTTC
CASSSSRLAGRETQYF
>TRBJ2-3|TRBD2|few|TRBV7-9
TGTGCCAGCAGAGCGGGGGCAAGCACAGATACGCAGTATTTT
CASRAGASTDTQYF
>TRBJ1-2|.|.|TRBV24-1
TGTGCCACCAGTCCAGACAGTACCTCTGGCTACACCTTC
CATSPDSTSGYTF
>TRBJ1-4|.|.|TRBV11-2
TGTGCCAGCAGGTCCACCCGGGGAACTAATGAAAAACTGTTTTTT
CASRSTRGTNEKLFF
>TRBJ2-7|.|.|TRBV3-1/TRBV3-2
TGTGCCAGCAGCCAATTGGGGCCGAGCTACGAGCAGTACTTC
CASSQLGPSYEQYF
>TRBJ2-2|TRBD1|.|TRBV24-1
TGTGCCACCAGTGATTTGCAGACAGGGCATAACAGCGGGGAGCTGTTTTTT
CATSDLQTGHNSGELFF
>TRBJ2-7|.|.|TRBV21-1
TGTGCCAGCAGCAAAGGGGAGGAGGGGATCAACTCCTACGAGCAGTACTTC
CASSKGEEGINSYEQYF
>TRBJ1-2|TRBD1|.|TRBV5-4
TGTGCCAGCAGCCGTAGGACAGGGGATGGCTACACCTTC
CASSRRTGDGYTF
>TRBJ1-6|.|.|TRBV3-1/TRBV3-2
TGTGCCAGCAGCCAAGGGGTAGGGGGTAATTCACCCCTCCACTTT
CASSQGVGGNSPLHF
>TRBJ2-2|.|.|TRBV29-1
TGCAGCGTGGGTACAGGCCCGAACACCGGGGAGCTGTTTTTT
CSVGTGPNTGELFF
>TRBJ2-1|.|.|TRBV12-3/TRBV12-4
TGTGCCAGCAGTTTATCGGTCCCTGAGCAGTTCTTC
CASSLSVPEQFF
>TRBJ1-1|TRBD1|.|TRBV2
TGTGCCAGCAGGAACAGGGGGCAGAGGAACACTGAAGCTTTCTTT
CASRNRGQRNTEAFF
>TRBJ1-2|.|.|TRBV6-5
TGTGCCAGCAGCCTGGCAGGGGATTGGGACTATGGCTACACCTTC
CASSLAGDWDYGYTF
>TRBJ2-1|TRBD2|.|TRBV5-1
TGCGCCAGCAGCCCCGGACTAGCCTCCTACAATGAGCAGTTCTTC
CASSPGLASYNEQFF
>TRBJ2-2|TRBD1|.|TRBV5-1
TGCGCCAGCACCACCGGGACAGGAAGGACCGGGGAGCTGTTTTTT
CASTTGTGRTGELFF
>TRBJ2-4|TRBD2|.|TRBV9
TGTGCCAGCAGCGTAGCGGGGGGGCTTGGAAACATTCAGTACTTC
CASSVAGGLGNIQYF
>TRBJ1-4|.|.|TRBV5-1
TGCGCCAGCAGCCGGCGGACAGACGAAAAACTGTTTTTT
CASSRRTDEKLFF
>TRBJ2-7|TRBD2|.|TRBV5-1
TGCGCCAGCAGCTTGTCTAGCGGGAGGGAGAATTACGAGCAGTACTTC
CASSLSSGRENYEQYF
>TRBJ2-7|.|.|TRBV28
TGTGCCAGCAGATTACGGACAGAAAGAAGGTACGAGCAGTACTTC
CASRLRTERRYEQYF
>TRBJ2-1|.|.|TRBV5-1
TGCGCCAGCAGCCCCGGAGGGGGGGCTGATGAGCAGTTCTTC
CASSPGGGADEQFF
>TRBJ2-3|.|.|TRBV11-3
TGTGCCAGCAGCCAGTCCCTCCCGGGAGATACGCAGTATTTT
CASSQSLPGDTQYF
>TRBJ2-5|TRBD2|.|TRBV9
TGTGCCAGCAGCGAGGGACTAGCGGCGTACCAAGAGACCCAGTACTTC
CASSEGLAAYQETQYF
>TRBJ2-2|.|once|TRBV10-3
TGTGCCATCAGTGAGTTAGAGGAGGCCGGGGAGCTGTTTTTT
CAISELEEAGELFF